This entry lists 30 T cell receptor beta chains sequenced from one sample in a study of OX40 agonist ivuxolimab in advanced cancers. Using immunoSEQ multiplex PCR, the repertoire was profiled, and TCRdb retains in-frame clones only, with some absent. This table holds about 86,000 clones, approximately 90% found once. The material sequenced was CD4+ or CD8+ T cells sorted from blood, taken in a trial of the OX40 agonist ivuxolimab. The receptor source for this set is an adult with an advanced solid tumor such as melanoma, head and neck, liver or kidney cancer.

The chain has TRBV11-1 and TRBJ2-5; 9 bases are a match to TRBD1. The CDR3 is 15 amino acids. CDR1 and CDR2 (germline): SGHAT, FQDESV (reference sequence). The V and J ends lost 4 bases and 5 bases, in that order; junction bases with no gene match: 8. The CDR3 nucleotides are TGTGCCAGCAGCTATCAACAGGGGGCTGGGGAGACCCAGTACTTC. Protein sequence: CASSYQQGAGETQYF.

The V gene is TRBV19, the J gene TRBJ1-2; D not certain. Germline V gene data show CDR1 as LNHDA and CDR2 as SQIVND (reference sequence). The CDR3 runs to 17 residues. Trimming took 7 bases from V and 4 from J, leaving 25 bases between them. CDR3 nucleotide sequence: TGTGCCAGTAAAAAGGTGGCAGCTGACCGAATCCCCTATGGCTACACCTTC. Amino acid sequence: CASKKVAADRIPYGYTF.

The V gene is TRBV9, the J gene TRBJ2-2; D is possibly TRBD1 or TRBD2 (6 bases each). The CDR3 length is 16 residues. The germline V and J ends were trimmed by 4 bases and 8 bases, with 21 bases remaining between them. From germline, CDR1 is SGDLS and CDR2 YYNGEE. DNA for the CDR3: TGTGCCAGCAGCCCCCGGCGAGGGGGGAAAGGGGGGGAGCTGTTTTTT. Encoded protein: CASSPRRGGKGGELFF.

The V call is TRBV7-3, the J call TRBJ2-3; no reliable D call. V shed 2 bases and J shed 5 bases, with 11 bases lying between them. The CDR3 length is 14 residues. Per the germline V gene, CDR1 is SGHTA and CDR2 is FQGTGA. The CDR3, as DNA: TGTGCCAGCAGCTTAGTAGCCCGAGGAGATACGCAGTATTTT. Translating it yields CASSLVARGDTQYF. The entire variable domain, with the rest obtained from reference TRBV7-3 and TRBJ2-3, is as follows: GAGVSQTPSNKVTEKGKYVELRCDPISGHTALYWYRQSLGQGPEFLIYFQGTGAADDSGLPNDRFFAVRPEGSVSTLKIQRTERGDSAVYLCASSLVARGDTQYFGPGTRLTVL.

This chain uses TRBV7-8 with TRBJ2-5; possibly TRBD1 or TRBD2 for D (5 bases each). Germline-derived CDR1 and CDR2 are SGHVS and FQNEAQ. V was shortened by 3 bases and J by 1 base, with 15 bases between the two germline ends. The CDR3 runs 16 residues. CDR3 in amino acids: CASSFRQGASQETQYF. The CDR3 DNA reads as TGTGCCAGCAGCTTCCGGCAGGGAGCCTCCCAAGAGACCCAGTACTTC.

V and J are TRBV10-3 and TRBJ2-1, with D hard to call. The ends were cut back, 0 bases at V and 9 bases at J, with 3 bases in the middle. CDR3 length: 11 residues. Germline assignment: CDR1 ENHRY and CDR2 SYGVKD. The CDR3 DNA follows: TGTGCCATCAGTGAGTCAGGTGAGCAGTTCTTC. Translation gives CAISESGEQFF.

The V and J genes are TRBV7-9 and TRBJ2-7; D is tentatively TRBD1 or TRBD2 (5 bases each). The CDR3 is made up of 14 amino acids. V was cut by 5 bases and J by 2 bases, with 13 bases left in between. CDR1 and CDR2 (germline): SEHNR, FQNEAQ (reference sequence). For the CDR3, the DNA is TGTGCCAGCAGCCAGGGAGCAGGGACCTACGAGCAGTACTTC. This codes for CASSQGAGTYEQYF.

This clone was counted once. The CDR3 spells CASSIQGSSYNSPLHF. DNA for the CDR3: TGTGCCAGTAGTATCCAGGGGAGCTCCTATAATTCACCCCTCCACTTT. The chain carries TRBV19 and TRBJ1-6; a possible D gene is TRBD1 (6 bases). The V and J ends lost 3 bases and 0 bases respectively, with 9 bases between them. This CDR3 is built from 16 residues. CDR1 LNHDA and CDR2 SQIVND come from the germline V gene (reference sequence).

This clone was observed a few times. CDR3 coding DNA: TGTGCCAGCAGCCTCGGGACCGGTAATCAGCCCCAGCATTTT. This sequence encodes CASSLGTGNQPQHF. This chain links TRBV4-2 with TRBJ1-5; D is possibly TRBD1 (5 bases). Trimming cost V 4 bases and J 4 bases, with 11 bases left between them. The CDR3 totals 14 residues. The germline CDR1 and CDR2 sequences are LGHNA and YNFKEQ.

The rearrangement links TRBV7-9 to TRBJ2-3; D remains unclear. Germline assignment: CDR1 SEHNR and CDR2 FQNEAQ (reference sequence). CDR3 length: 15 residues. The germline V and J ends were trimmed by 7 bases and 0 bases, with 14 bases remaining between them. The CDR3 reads CASIPWPPSTDTQYF. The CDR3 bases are TGTGCCAGCATCCCCTGGCCCCCTAGCACAGATACGCAGTATTTT.

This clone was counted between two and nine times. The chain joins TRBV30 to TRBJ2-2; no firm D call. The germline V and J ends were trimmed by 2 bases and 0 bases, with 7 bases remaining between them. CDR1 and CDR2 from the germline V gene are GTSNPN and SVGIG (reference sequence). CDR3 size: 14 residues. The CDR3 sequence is CAWSRATNTGELFF. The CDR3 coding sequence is TGTGCCTGGAGTAGGGCTACGAACACCGGGGAGCTGTTTTTT.

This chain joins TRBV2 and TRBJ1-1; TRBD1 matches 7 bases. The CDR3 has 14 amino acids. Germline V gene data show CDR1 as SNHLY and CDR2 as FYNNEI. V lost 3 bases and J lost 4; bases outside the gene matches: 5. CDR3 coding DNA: TGTGCCAGCAGTGAGACAGGGCGTTTCACTGAAGCTTTCTTT. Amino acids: CASSETGRFTEAFF.

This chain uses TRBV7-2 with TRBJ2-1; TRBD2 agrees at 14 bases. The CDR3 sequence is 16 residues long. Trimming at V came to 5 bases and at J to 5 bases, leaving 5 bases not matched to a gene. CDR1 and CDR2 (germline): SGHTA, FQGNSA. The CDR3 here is CASSGRLAGGNNEQFF. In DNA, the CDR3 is TGTGCCAGCAGCGGCCGACTAGCGGGGGGGAACAATGAGCAGTTCTTC.

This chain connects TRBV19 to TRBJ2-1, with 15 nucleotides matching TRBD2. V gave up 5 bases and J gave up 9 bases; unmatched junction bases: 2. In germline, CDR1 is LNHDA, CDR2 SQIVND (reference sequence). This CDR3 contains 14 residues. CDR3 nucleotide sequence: TGTGCCAGTAGTCGGGGACTAGCGGGGGGTGAGCAGTTCTTC. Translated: CASSRGLAGGEQFF.

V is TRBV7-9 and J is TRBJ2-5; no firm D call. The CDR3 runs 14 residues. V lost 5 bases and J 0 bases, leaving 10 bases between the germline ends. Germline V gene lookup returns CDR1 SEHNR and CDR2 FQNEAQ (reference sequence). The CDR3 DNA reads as TGTGCCAGCAGCCTTAACTCGTACCAAGAGACCCAGTACTTC. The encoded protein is CASSLNSYQETQYF.

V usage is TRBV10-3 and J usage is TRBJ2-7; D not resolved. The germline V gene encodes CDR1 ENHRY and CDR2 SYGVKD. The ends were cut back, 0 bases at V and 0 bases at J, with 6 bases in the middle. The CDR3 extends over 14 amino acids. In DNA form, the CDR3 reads TGTGCCATCAGTGAGTCTAGCAACTCCTACGAGCAGTACTTC. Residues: CAISESSNSYEQYF.

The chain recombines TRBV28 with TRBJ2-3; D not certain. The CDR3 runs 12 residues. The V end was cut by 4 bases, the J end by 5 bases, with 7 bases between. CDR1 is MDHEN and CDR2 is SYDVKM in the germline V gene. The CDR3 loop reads CASSSRRDTQYF. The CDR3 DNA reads TGTGCCAGCAGTTCTCGACGAGATACGCAGTATTTT.

CDR3 nucleotides: TGCGCCAGCAGACCAGACGGTGCAACTAATGAAAAACTGTTTTTT. Encoded protein: CASRPDGATNEKLFF. This chain uses TRBV5-1 with TRBJ1-4; D is unclear. Looked up from germline, CDR1 is SGHRS and CDR2 is YFSETQ. Trimming took 5 bases from V and 0 from J, leaving 11 bases between them. The CDR3 spans 15 residues.

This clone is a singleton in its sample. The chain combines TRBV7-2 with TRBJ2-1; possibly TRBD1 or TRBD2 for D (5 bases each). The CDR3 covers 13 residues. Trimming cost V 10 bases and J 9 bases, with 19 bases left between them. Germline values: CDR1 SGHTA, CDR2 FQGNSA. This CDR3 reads CAKRRGNAGEQFF. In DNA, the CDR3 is TGTGCCAAAAGAAGGGGAAATGCGGGTGAGCAGTTCTTC.

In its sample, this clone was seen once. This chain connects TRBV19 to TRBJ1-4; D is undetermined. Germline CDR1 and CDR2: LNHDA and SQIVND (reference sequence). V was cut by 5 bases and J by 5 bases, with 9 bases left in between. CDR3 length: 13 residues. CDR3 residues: CASSSLVNEKLFF. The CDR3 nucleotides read TGTGCCAGTAGTTCGTTGGTGAATGAAAAACTGTTTTTT.

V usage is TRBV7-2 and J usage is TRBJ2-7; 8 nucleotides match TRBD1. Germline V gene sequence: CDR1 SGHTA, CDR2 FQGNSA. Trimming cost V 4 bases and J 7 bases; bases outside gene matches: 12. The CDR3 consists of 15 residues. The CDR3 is CASSSDRAPPYEQYF. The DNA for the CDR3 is TGTGCCAGCAGCTCGGACAGGGCCCCGCCATATGAGCAGTACTTC.

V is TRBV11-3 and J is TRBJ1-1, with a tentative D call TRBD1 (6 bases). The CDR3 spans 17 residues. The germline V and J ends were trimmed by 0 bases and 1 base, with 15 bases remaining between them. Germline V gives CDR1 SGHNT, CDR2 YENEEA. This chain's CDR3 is CASSLDRPGDRNTEAFF. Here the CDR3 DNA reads TGTGCCAGCAGCTTAGATCGTCCAGGGGACCGGAACACTGAAGCTTTCTTT.

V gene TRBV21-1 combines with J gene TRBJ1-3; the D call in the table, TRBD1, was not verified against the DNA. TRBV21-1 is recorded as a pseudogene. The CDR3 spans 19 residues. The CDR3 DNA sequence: TGTGCCAGCAGCAAGGGGTCTGGGGGCAGTCTAGTCTCTGGAAACACCATATATTTT. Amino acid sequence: CASSKGSGGSLVSGNTIYF.

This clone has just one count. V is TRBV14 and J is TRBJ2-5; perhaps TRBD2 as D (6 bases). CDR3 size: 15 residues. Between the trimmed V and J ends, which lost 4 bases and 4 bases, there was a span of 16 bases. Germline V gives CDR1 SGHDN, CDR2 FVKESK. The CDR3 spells CASSRGTLALETQYF. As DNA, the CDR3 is TGTGCCAGCAGCCGAGGAACACTAGCTTTAGAGACCCAGTACTTC.

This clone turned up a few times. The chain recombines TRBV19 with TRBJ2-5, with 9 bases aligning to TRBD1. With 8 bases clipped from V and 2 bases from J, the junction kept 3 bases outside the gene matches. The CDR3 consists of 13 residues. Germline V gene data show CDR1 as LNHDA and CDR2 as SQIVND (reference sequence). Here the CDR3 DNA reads TGTGCCAGTGGGGGGACAGGGCAAGAGACCCAGTACTTC. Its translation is CASGGTGQETQYF. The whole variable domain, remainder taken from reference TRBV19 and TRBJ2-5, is DGGITQSPKYLFRKEGQNVTLSCEQNLNHDAMYWYRQDPGQGLRLIYYSQIVNDFQKGDIAEGYSVSREKKESFPLTVTSAQKNPTAFYLCASGGTGQETQYFGPGTRLLVL.

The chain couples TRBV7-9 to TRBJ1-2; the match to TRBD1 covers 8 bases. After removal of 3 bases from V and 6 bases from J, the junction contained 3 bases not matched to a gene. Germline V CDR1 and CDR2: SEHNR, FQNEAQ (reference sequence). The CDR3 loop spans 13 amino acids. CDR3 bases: TGTGCCAGCAGCTTGAACAGGGGGGATGGCTACACCTTC. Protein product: CASSLNRGDGYTF.

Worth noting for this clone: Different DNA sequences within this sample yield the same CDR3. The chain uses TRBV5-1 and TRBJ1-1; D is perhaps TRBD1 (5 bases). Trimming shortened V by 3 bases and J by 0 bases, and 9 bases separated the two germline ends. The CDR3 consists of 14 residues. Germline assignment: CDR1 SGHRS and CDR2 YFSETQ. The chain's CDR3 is CASSSGTLNTEAFF. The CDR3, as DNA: TGCGCCAGCAGCTCCGGGACTTTGAACACTGAAGCTTTCTTT.

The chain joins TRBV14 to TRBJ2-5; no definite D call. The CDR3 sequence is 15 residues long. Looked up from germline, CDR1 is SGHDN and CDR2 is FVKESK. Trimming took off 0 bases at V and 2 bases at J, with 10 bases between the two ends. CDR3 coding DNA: TGTGCCAGCAGCCAAGATCTCGGGCGTCAAGAGACCCAGTACTTC. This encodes CASSQDLGRQETQYF. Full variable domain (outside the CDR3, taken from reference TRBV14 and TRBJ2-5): EAGVTQFPSHSVIEKGQTVTLRCDPISGHDNLYWYRRVMGKEIKFLLHFVKESKQDESGMPNNRFLAERTGGTYSTLKVQPAELEDSGVYFCASSQDLGRQETQYFGPGTRLLVL.

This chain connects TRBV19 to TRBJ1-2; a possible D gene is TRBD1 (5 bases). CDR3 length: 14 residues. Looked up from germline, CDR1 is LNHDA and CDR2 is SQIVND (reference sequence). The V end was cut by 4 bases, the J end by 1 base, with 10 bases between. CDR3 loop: CASSRPGSNYGYTF. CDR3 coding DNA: TGTGCCAGTAGTAGACCAGGGAGTAACTATGGCTACACCTTC.

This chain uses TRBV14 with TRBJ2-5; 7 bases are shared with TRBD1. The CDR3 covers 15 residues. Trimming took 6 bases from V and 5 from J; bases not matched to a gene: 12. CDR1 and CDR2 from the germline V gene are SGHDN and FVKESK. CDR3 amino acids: CASSRQGLVRETQYF. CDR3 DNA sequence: TGTGCCAGCAGTCGACAGGGCCTCGTAAGGGAGACCCAGTACTTC.